The rows below give T cell receptor beta chains drawn from one sample of a study of response to subunit inactivated influenza vaccine. TCRdb called the RT-PCR reads again in MiXCR, with one record for every CDR3 protein. Among 540,000 or so distinct CDR3 sequences listed, 10% to 15% were seen once. The sequencing here drew on PBMCs from blood, taken more than 35 days after vaccination. The source is a man aged 45-65 years who received an inactivated influenza vaccine. CDR3s include the opening cysteine and the closing phenylalanine or tryptophan. Rows may omit the clone size; those that give it use once, few, many or a size class.

v_gene,abundance,j_gene,CDR3aa
TRBV20-1,few,TRBJ2-6,CSASSNSGANVLTF
TRBV15,few,TRBJ2-7,CATSRGSEGQYF
TRBV6-5,many,TRBJ2-7,CASSYGVGYSYEQYF
TRBV6-1,.,TRBJ2-1,CASSVGTAYNEQFF
TRBV5-1,few,TRBJ2-5,CASSLAMGETQYF
TRBV11-2,few,TRBJ2-5,CASSLIRTGGRGTQYF
TRBV4-3,.,TRBJ2-1,CASSQATGLLNEQFF
TRBV20-1,.,TRBJ2-7,CSARNPGQVPYEQYF
TRBV20-1,.,TRBJ1-1,CSARDPRTEAFF
TRBV6-1,many,TRBJ1-4,CASTWDRENEKLFF
TRBV6-5,few,TRBJ2-3,CASSYSGKSTDTQYF
TRBV20-1,.,TRBJ2-7,CSASRDRDEQYF
TRBV10-3,.,TRBJ2-7,CATARGDKQYF
TRBV12-3/TRBV12-4,many,TRBJ2-6,CASSFPGSGANVLTF
TRBV7-8,many,TRBJ2-1,CASSAKQGYEQFF
TRBV19,few,TRBJ1-2,CASRVTGGRGGYTF
TRBV20-1,.,TRBJ1-5,CSADSRRLAGNQPQHF
TRBV10-3,few,TRBJ2-2,CAISERGAPNTGELFF
TRBV6-5,few,TRBJ2-5,CASNLLAGEETQYF
TRBV20-1,many,TRBJ2-3,CSASRTNTDTQYF
TRBV2,few,TRBJ2-7,CASGRGRAVEQYF
TRBV10-3,many,TRBJ2-2,CAISETRGVNTGELFF
TRBV12-3/TRBV12-4,few,TRBJ1-3,CASRTDQVPGNTIYF
TRBV7-6,few,TRBJ2-1,CASSLVGTSGSNEQFF
TRBV5-5,few,TRBJ2-3,CASSFTWRSTDTQYF
TRBV10-2,.,TRBJ1-5,CASSDRGFNQPQHF
TRBV4-3,many,TRBJ2-2,CASSQEQGRGRTGELFF
TRBV5-1,few,TRBJ2-7,CASSLRRAEKLYEQYF
TRBV5-1,.,TRBJ2-3,CASSLQGSSFTDTQYF
TRBV24-1,.,TRBJ2-7,CATSDLRGEQYF
TRBV3-1,.,TRBJ2-4,CASSHVSGGKNIQYF
TRBV21-1,.,TRBJ2-1,CASSKGGVRGNEQFF
TRBV5-1,few,TRBJ2-7,CASSHGTTYEQYF
TRBV29-1,.,TRBJ2-3,CSASGTSGGAQYF
TRBV6-6,many,TRBJ2-7,CASKRSSYEQYF
TRBV4-3,.,TRBJ2-3,CASSQGGASDTQYF
TRBV30,few,TRBJ1-2,CAWSPLSGSYGYTF
TRBV29-1,.,TRBJ1-1,CSSWKGQQNTEAFF
TRBV12-3/TRBV12-4,.,TRBJ2-5,CASSSWAGSKMTQYF
TRBV3-1,many,TRBJ2-2,CASSQVQLRWSPGELFF
TRBV20-1,.,TRBJ2-3,CSARALLAGGITIRTDTQYF
TRBV6-2/TRBV6-3,few,TRBJ2-1,CASWSAGVENNEQFF